The rows below give T cell receptor beta chains drawn from one sample of a study of beta chain features in type 1 diabetes. Using immunoSEQ multiplex PCR, the repertoire was profiled, and TCRdb retains in-frame clones only, with some absent. The sample has more than 300,000 clones, roughly a tenth seen once; the top ten hold about 1%. Sequenced sample: central memory CD4+ T cells from blood. These receptors came from a man younger than 40 with type 1 diabetes. CDR3s include the opening cysteine and the closing phenylalanine or tryptophan. Fields, in order: J gene, V gene, D gene, clone size, CDR3 DNA, CDR3 protein. A D gene is named only where the DNA matches it firmly. A row's size may be missing; if present it is once, few, many or a size class.

TRBJ2-1 TRBV18 TRBD2 few TGTGCCAGCTCACCGCCCGCGGCGGGAGACTACAATGAGCAGTTCTTC CASSPPAAGDYNEQFF
TRBJ2-5 TRBV28 . many TGTGCCAGCAGTCCGGAAGAGACCCAGTACTTC CASSPEETQYF
TRBJ1-6 TRBV11-2 . . TGTGCCAGCAGCCTTTTTAATTCACCCCTCCACTTT CASSLFNSPLHF
TRBJ2-6 TRBV6-5 . . TGTGCCAGCAGGAGGGAGGGGGCTGGGGCCAACGTCCTGACTTTC CASRREGAGANVLTF
TRBJ2-4 TRBV7-8 TRBD2 few TGTGCCAGCAGCTCGGCCCTCAGCGGGGCGGATAACATTCAGTACTTC CASSSALSGADNIQYF
TRBJ2-4 TRBV7-2 . . TGTGCCAGCAGCCCCGGGGGCGGTGGCAAAAACATTCAGTACTTC CASSPGGGGKNIQYF
TRBJ1-5 TRBV5-6 TRBD1 . TGTGCCAGCAGCTTGGGTCCAGGGGGCTATCAGCCCCAGCATTTT CASSLGPGGYQPQHF
TRBJ1-5 TRBV9 . few TGTGCCAGCAGCGTCCGTCAGGGGTGGCAGCCCCAGCATTTT CASSVRQGWQPQHF
TRBJ2-5 TRBV11-2 TRBD2 few TGTGCCAGCAGCTTCCGCACTTCCCATAGCGGGGGGCAAGAGACCCAGTACTTC CASSFRTSHSGGQETQYF
TRBJ2-4 TRBV28 TRBD2 few TGTGCCGCGAGACTAGCGGGGGGCCCCGGGAACATTCAGTACTTC CAARLAGGPGNIQYF
TRBJ2-2 TRBV19 TRBD1 many TGTGCCAGTAGGGGACAGGGAGGAAATTCCGGGGAGCTGTTTTTT CASRGQGGNSGELFF
TRBJ2-1 TRBV18 . few TGTGCCAGCTCGCATGGACAGAACAATGAGCAGTTCTTC CASSHGQNNEQFF
TRBJ2-1 TRBV6-5 . . TGTGCCATCAAGTACTCCCAGGTCTACAATGAGCAGTTCTTC CAIKYSQVYNEQFF
TRBJ2-5 TRBV2 . . TGTGCCAGCAGTGTAAACGGGGCCGAGACCCAGTACTTC CASSVNGAETQYF
TRBJ1-6 TRBV5-6 TRBD1 few TGTGCCAGCAGCTTGGCCGGGACAGGGGAGTCACCCCTCCACTTT CASSLAGTGESPLHF
TRBJ2-1 TRBV7-6 . . TGTGCCAGCAGCTTATTGGGACAAACTGGAAAGTTCTTC CASSLLGQTGKFF
TRBJ2-5 TRBV18 . few TGTGCCAGCTCGGAGGGGGCAGGAGGAGAGACCCAGTACTTC CASSEGAGGETQYF
TRBJ2-3 TRBV30 . few TGTGCCTGGACCACGCTAAGCACAGATACGCAGTATTTT CAWTTLSTDTQYF